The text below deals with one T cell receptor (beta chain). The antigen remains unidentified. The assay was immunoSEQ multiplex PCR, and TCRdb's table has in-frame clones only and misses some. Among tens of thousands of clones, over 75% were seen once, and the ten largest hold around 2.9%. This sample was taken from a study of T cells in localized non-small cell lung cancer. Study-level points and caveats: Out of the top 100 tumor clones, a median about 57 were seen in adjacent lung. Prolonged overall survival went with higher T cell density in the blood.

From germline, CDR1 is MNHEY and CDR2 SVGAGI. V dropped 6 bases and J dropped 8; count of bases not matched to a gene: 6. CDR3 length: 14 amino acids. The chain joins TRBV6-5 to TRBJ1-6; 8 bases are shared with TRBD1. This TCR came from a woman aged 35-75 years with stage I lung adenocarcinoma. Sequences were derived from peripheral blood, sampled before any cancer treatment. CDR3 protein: CASSKGQGYSPLHF. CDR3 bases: TGTGCCAGCAGCAAAGGACAGGGTTATTCACCCCTCCACTTT.